This T cell receptor beta chain comes out of a study of blood T cell repertoires in COVID-19. The wider study: T cells, B-cell-depleted T cells, or PBMCs supplied cDNA or gDNA.

Which cohort a participant joined came from the clinical history participants gave. In Cohort 3, a recovered donor had either two negative PCRs, clearance, or symptom resolution. The CDR3 totals 14 residues. Germline V CDR1 and CDR2: WSHSY, SAAADI. Trimming left V 2 bases short and J 6 bases short, with 11 bases between. Clones were sequenced by immunoSEQ multiplex PCR, and TCRdb holds only the in-frame ones, with some missing. The table records roughly 300,000 clones, about 90% of them present only once. The source of this sequence is a woman aged 25 to 45 who had recovered from COVID-19. This chain joins TRBV10-2 and TRBJ1-5; D is unclear. Material for sequencing was PBMCs or T cells enriched from blood (not recorded which). CDR3 DNA: TGCGCCAGCAGTGAGGGCCGGGTCAGTCAGCCCCAGCATTTT. This sequence encodes CASSEGRVSQPQHF.